This TCR beta chain derives from a study of PD-L1 blockade in urothelial cancer (TCRdb year 2017). As for the study more broadly: Therapy was started in the mid-2010s for all patients, and atezolizumab 1,200 mg was administered intravenously every 3 weeks. Under 30 patients had pretreatment blood TCR-seq, some 25 had at least one posttreatment blood collection, and some 25 had tumor TCR-seq. Twenty-five of 29 patients were males with bladder-origin urothelial cancer, and about 65% of the roughly 30 reported a prior smoking history. Blood samples gave a median of around 130,000 T cells and 80,000 to 95,000 unique TCRs, with a median clonality of around 0.074. Durable clinical benefit was defined as progression-free survival longer than 6 months, and TCR features were also tested against progression-free and overall survival. Pretreatment tumor samples, along with matched peripheral blood serially collected before and after atezolizumab treatment, were subjected to TCR sequencing. Blood samples were analyzed at two time points: 3 weeks after treatment start (second dose) and 6 weeks after treatment start. In the same patients, pretreatment tumors underwent whole exome sequencing and RNA sequencing in addition to TCR sequencing. The study was an exploratory multi-omic analysis of somatic, immune and clinical correlates of response to PD-L1 blockade with atezolizumab in urothelial cancer. Patients had an ECOG performance status of 0 or 1 and had received between 0 and 3 prior chemotherapy regimens. About 10 patients reached durable clinical benefit, while 15 to 20 patients did not.

Synthetic TCR analog templates were spiked into each PCR so that absolute template abundance could be estimated from read counts. The immunoSEQ assay was used to amplify TCRbeta CDR3 regions from genomic DNA with bias-controlled V and J gene primers. Rearranged TCRbeta segments were sequenced at approximately 20X coverage. Per the source publication's procedure: Sequencing errors were corrected by clustering, and CDR3s were annotated against IMGT so that V, D and J genes could be assigned. Downstream analyses used only productive TCRbeta rearrangements and left out out-of-frame or stop-codon sequences. Clonality was calculated as one minus the Shannon entropy normalized by the log of the number of unique productive sequences. Fisher's exact test with Benjamini-Hochberg correction, using a cutoff of adjusted p below 0.01, was how clones that differed between time points or between blood and tumor were identified. TCRdb limited this immuneACCESS table to in-frame rearrangements with V and J called. A share of clones is missing; checked studies link under half to unresolved V genes, and the rest is unexplained. That table supplies the V and J calls and clone size; D and trimming were determined from the DNA. This sample lists more than 45,000 clones; 75% to 90% were detected once. Of the sample, approximately 1.7% is held by the ten largest clones.

The paper's findings and limits, for the study overall: At 3 weeks after the start of treatment, tumor-associated TCR clones in peripheral blood had expanded more in patients with durable benefit (n of about 20, p = 0.022). Because of the small sample size (n of about 30) and the many exploratory analyses performed, the results are intended to be regarded as hypothesis-generating. A pretreatment peripheral blood TCR clonality below the median was linked to improved progression-free and overall survival.

As for this clone: No cognate antigen has been identified for it. Base qualities are not at hand, and no much larger clone is one base apart.

CDR1 and CDR2 are drawn from the germline V gene: MNHEY, SVGAGI. From cysteine to phenylalanine, the CDR3 is 15 amino acids long. Of the read, only the CDR3 DNA is kept; its 45 bases are in frame from base 1. Trimming accounts for 6 bases at V and 2 bases at J, while the number of junction bases matched to no gene is 4. The time point label, read with the paper, signifies: pretreatment peripheral blood. A cohort of roughly 30 patients with locally advanced or metastatic urothelial carcinoma, treated at Memorial Sloan Kettering on a trial protocol, was included. Peripheral blood mononuclear cells were collected pretreatment and during treatment, at between 1 and 8 total time points per patient. The Qiagen DNeasy Blood extraction kit was used to purify genomic DNA from total PBMCs and tumor samples. PBMCs were collected pretreatment and during treatment, and were isolated and stored as previously described.

The rearrangement joined TRBV6-5 to TRBJ1-5; 10 bases in the middle match TRBD1. The sequence derives from a man in his fifties or sixties with urothelial cancer. The material sequenced was PBMCs, taken around atezolizumab (anti-PD-L1) treatment. CDR3 loop: CASSLGTGGNQPQHF. The nucleotide sequence reads TGTGCCAGCAGCCTCGGGACAGGGGGCAATCAGCCCCAGCATTTT.